These 16 T cell receptor beta chains originate from one sample sequenced in a study of T cells after yellow fever vaccination. TCRdb used MiXCR to reprocess the 5' RACE reads, holding one entry per CDR3 protein. Here the sample spans about 320,000 distinct CDR3 sequences, around 4.5% being singletons. The sequenced sample was PBMCs, obtained 15 days after the yellow fever booster vaccination. The receptor set was obtained from a man younger than 30 who received the YFV17D yellow fever vaccine.

This clonotype was counted many times. The chain recombines TRBV25-1 with TRBJ2-5; no clear D gene. From germline, CDR1 is MGHDK and CDR2 SYGVNS. CDR3 length equals 18 residues. V shed 5 bases and J shed 1 base, with 23 bases lying between them. DNA for the CDR3: TGTGCCAGCAGTCCGCAGCGTCAGTTGGTCAAATCCCAAGAGACCCAGTACTTC. Protein: CASSPQRQLVKSQETQYF.

This clonotype came up many times. The chain links TRBV5-1 to TRBJ2-5; D may be TRBD2 (5 bases). Trimming stripped 1 base from V and 2 bases from J, with 9 bases between. This CDR3 has 14 residues. Germline CDR1 and CDR2: SGHRS and YFSETQ. This chain's CDR3 is CASSLMGAQETQYF. CDR3 nucleotide sequence: TGCGCCAGCAGCTTGATGGGAGCACAAGAGACCCAGTACTTC.

V gene TRBV7-3 combines with J gene TRBJ2-3; 8 bases are shared with TRBD1. V shed 0 bases, J shed 0 bases, and the junction held 5 bases outside the gene matches. CDR3 length: 17 residues. CDR1 is SGHTA, CDR2 FQGTGA, per germline. The DNA for the CDR3 is TGTGCCAGCAGCTTAACCCGACAGGGGATGAGCACAGATACGCAGTATTTT. It yields the protein CASSLTRQGMSTDTQYF.

This clonotype has a count of ten or more. V and J are TRBV7-2 and TRBJ1-1; D is uncertain. Germline V lookup: CDR1 SGHTA, CDR2 FQGNSA. Between the trimmed V and J ends, which lost 1 base and 7 bases, there was a span of 13 bases. CDR3 length equals 14 residues. The CDR3 coding sequence is TGTGCCAGCAGCTTAGGTGCCTCTAAGTTTGAAGCTTTCTTT. It translates to CASSLGASKFEAFF.

The chain has TRBV7-9 and TRBJ1-1; D gene uncertain. The CDR3 has 13 amino acids. From germline, CDR1 is SEHNR and CDR2 FQNEAQ (reference sequence). The V and J ends lost 4 bases and 1 base respectively, with 7 bases between them. CDR3 in DNA: TGTGCCAGCAGCTCACAGCCGAACACTGAAGCTTTCTTT. Translated: CASSSQPNTEAFF.

This clonotype was seen many times. This chain connects TRBV4-1 to TRBJ2-2; D may be TRBD1 (5 bases). V lost 1 base and J 4 bases, leaving 10 bases between the germline ends. Germline CDR1 reads MGHRA; CDR2 reads YSYEKL. The CDR3 covers 15 residues. CDR3 sequence reads: CASSQAGKGTGELFF. CDR3 nucleotide sequence: TGCGCCAGCAGCCAAGCAGGGAAGGGCACCGGGGAGCTGTTTTTT.

This clonotype has just a few counts. The V gene is TRBV7-6, the J gene TRBJ2-5; 11 positions match TRBD2. The CDR3 is made up of 17 amino acids. CDR1 is SGHVS, CDR2 FNYEAQ, per germline. V was pared by 5 bases and J by 2 bases, with 10 bases of the junction left unmatched. CDR3 region: CASSELAGVAGQETQYF. The CDR3 DNA sequence: TGTGCCAGCAGCGAACTAGCGGGGGTAGCGGGGCAAGAGACCCAGTACTTC. Drawing the rest from reference TRBV7-6 and TRBJ2-5, the complete variable domain is GAGVSQSPRYKVTKRGQDVALRCDPISGHVSLYWYRQALGQGPEFLTYFNYEAQQDKSGLPNDRFSAERPEGSISTLTIQRTEQRDSAMYRCASSELAGVAGQETQYFGPGTRLLVL.

This clonotype was observed many times. The chain has TRBV6-5 and TRBJ2-2, with D perhaps TRBD1 (5 bases). The CDR3 consists of 13 residues. Per germline, CDR1 MNHEY and CDR2 SVGAGI. V dropped 8 bases and J dropped 0 bases, with 7 bases sitting between them. The CDR3 DNA reads as TGTGCCAGCGGGGCATCGAACACCGGGGAGCTGTTTTTT. It yields the protein CASGASNTGELFF.

This clonotype has at least ten counts. The chain recombines TRBV5-1 with TRBJ2-5, with TRBD1 identical over 8 bases. Trimming at V came to 5 bases and at J to 3 bases, leaving 3 bases not matched to a gene. The CDR3 runs to 13 residues. Germline CDR1 is SGHRS and CDR2 is YFSETQ. In nucleotides, the CDR3 is TGCGCCAGCAGGGCGACAGGGGAAGAGACCCAGTACTTC. Encoded protein: CASRATGEETQYF. The variable domain in full, with the rest retrieved from reference TRBV5-1 and TRBJ2-5, is KAGVTQTPRYLIKTRGQQVTLSCSPISGHRSVSWYQQTPGQGLQFLFEYFSETQRNKGNFPGRFSGRQFSNSRSEMNVSTLELGDSALYLCASRATGEETQYFGPGTRLLVL.

In this sample, this clonotype turned up many times. The CDR3 nucleotides read TGTGCCAGCAGTGGCTCTGGGGCCAACGTCCTGACTTTC. Protein sequence: CASSGSGANVLTF. The rearrangement links TRBV12-3 or TRBV12-4 to TRBJ2-6, with D uncertain. Trimming stripped 5 bases from V and 0 bases from J, with 2 bases between. CDR3 size: 13 residues.

This clonotype was seen more than once but under ten times. The V call is TRBV4-3, the J call TRBJ2-7; D is possibly TRBD1 or TRBD2 (5 bases each). The CDR3 runs to 16 residues. Germline values: CDR1 LGHNA, CDR2 YSLEER. The V end was cut by 1 base, the J end by 4 bases, with 17 bases between. The CDR3 reads CASSQGGAFEGYEQYF. The CDR3 DNA sequence: TGCGCCAGCAGCCAAGGTGGCGCCTTTGAGGGGTACGAGCAGTACTTC.

This clonotype was counted at least ten times. The chain couples TRBV7-9 to TRBJ2-3; D perhaps matches TRBD2 (5 bases). The V end was cut by 2 bases, the J end by 2 bases, with 8 bases between. The CDR3 sequence is 14 residues long. Per germline, CDR1 SEHNR and CDR2 FQNEAQ (reference sequence). The CDR3 sequence: CASSLYGDTDTQYF. In DNA, the CDR3 is TGTGCCAGCAGCTTATACGGGGACACAGATACGCAGTATTTT.

This clonotype showed up many times. The chain couples TRBV4-1 to TRBJ2-1, with TRBD2 matching over 7 bases. CDR3 size: 15 residues. The germline CDR1 and CDR2 sequences are MGHRA and YSYEKL. V shed 1 base, J shed 3 bases, and the junction held 3 bases outside the gene matches. CDR3: CASSQGGGGYNEQFF. The CDR3 DNA is TGCGCCAGCAGCCAAGGGGGCGGGGGCTACAATGAGCAGTTCTTC.

This clonotype was recorded many times. This sequence joins TRBV7-2 and TRBJ2-3; D is uncertain. CDR3 length equals 11 residues. V was shortened by 2 bases and J by 5 bases, with 2 bases between the two germline ends. Germline V gives CDR1 SGHTA, CDR2 FQGNSA. The CDR3 DNA is TGTGCCAGCAGCTTAAGAGATACGCAGTATTTT. Amino acids: CASSLRDTQYF.

This clonotype was seen many times. This chain links TRBV20-1 with TRBJ1-2; 7 nucleotides align to TRBD1. Germline values: CDR1 DFQATT, CDR2 SNEGSKA (reference sequence). The CDR3 is made up of 14 amino acids. The trim removed 2 bases at V and 6 bases at J, leaving 9 bases unmatched. CDR3 region: CSARRTGSVHGYTF. As DNA, the CDR3 is TGCAGTGCTAGAAGGACAGGTTCAGTACATGGCTACACCTTC.

This clonotype was counted between two and nine times. The chain carries TRBV20-1 and TRBJ1-6; possible D gene TRBD1, 5 bases. Germline assignment: CDR1 DFQATT and CDR2 SNEGSKA (reference sequence). Trimming pared 6 bases from V and 10 bases from J, leaving 22 bases between. The CDR3 is made up of 15 amino acids. CDR3 coding DNA: TGCAGTGCGCATCAAGTGGGGGGAGTCTACTCACCCCTCCACTTT. It is translated as CSAHQVGGVYSPLHF.